This T cell receptor beta chain was obtained from a study of vaccination effects on CD4 cells after COVID-19. Study overall: Antigen-specific CD4+ T cell clonotypes were called by their expansion after viral peptide-pool culture in ViraFEST. Post-vaccine samples followed the second dose by a median of 72 days. The study, taken as a whole, reports: After vaccination, at late timepoints, clones induced by infection and by vaccine contracted markedly.

Per the germline V gene, CDR1 is MNHEY and CDR2 is SVGAGI. The CDR3 is made up of 13 amino acids. The J segment lost 7 bases and the V segment lost 7 bases, leaving 6 bases of the junction unmatched. Sequencing used immunoSEQ multiplex PCR; TCRdb keeps in-frame clones, though not all of them. The sample shows about 66,000 clones, about 74% of them seen only once. A remark on this clone: The antigen remains unidentified.

The culture ran for roughly ten days before CD4+ T cells were isolated. Of the BNT162b2 and mRNA-1273 vaccines, participants received two doses of one or the other. This receptor was obtained from a human donor who received a COVID-19 vaccine. The source material was CD4+ T cells from PBMCs cultured without peptide, sampled after COVID-19 vaccination. The gene calls are TRBV6-5 and TRBJ1-2; TRBD1 matches 10 bases. The CDR3 DNA follows: TGTGCCAGCACCTTCGGGACAGGGGTTGGCTACACCTTC. This translates into CASTFGTGVGYTF.